The following is a TCR beta chain sequence with its context. The sample originates from a study of blood T cell repertoires in COVID-19. The CDR3 is 15 amino acids. Germline trimming cut 7 bases from V and 9 bases from J; bases unmatched to any gene: 12. The germline CDR1 and CDR2 sequences are MNHEY and SMNVEV (reference sequence). Ages ranged from about 18 to 89 years, with residence in under 25 US areas. Some clones are missing from TCRdb's copy, which holds only in-frame ones; the method was immunoSEQ multiplex PCR. This sample has roughly 250,000 clones, with about nine tenths found just once. The gene calls are TRBV27 and TRBJ2-1; 10 nucleotides align to TRBD2. The sample comprised PBMCs or T cells enriched from blood (not recorded which). This clonotype was sampled from a woman in her forties with acute COVID-19. CDR3 residues: CASKGAASGSGEQFF. CDR3 nucleotide sequence: TGTGCCAGCAAAGGGGCGGCTAGCGGGAGCGGTGAGCAGTTCTTC.